This section outlines one T cell receptor (beta chain) sequence together with its context. The antigen is not known. Other DNA sequences from this sample encode an identical CDR3 as well. The data were obtained in a study of shared clonotypes between healthy human individuals. About the research overall: For every donor, three CD4 naive, three CD4 memory, two CD8 naive and one CD8 memory plates were used. Overall study findings and caveats: The sole specimen, blood, was sampled, and tissue repertoires likely differ. Clonotypes shared by all four sorted-subset donors had higher generation probabilities than non-shared clonotypes.

TCRdb's table, derived via immunoSEQ multiplex PCR, lists solely in-frame clones and lacks some. The sample holds 2 million to 2.5 million clones, about nine tenths seen once. The CDR3 has 11 residues. V was pared by 7 bases and J by 4 bases, with 5 bases between. CDR1 is SNHLY and CDR2 is FYNNEI in the germline V gene. The TCR comes from a man aged 18 to 35 in good health. Some clones in this sample may be carry-over from other donors' samples. The rearrangement uses TRBV2 and TRBJ2-1; the D is unclear. The sample was naive CD4+ T cells from PBMCs. The subset denotes: CD45RA+ positively selected. CDR3 amino acids: CASTAYNEQFF. CDR3 DNA: TGTGCCAGCACAGCTTACAATGAGCAGTTCTTC.